The clone carrying this T cell receptor (beta chain) was observed a few times. No antigen is known for it. The CDR3 is 11 amino acids. V lost 5 bases to trimming and J lost 11 bases, with 12 bases between them. Germline CDR1 is SEHNR and CDR2 is FQNEAQ (reference sequence). The data were taken from a study of T-cell memory formation after mild COVID-19. Overall study results and limits: In pre-infection memory, a portion of responding clones appeared, which suggested that cross-reactive memory joined. The SARS-CoV-2 specificity of second-wave clones reaching peak at day 37 remained unverified.

TCRdb re-derived calls from the 5' RACE reads in MiXCR, one entry per CDR3 protein. This sample carries hundreds of thousands of distinct CDR3 sequences, over 15% of them seen once, and the ten largest clones take around 21%. J is TRBJ1-1 and V is TRBV7-9; tentative D call: TRBD1 (5 bases). This sequence was found in a man aged 18-30 years who had mild COVID-19 (a few samples of this study predate the infection). Cell type and time point are not known. Sample: PBMCs or a T cell subset sorted from them (not recorded which). The CDR3 nucleotides are TGTGCCAGCAGCCGCGGGGGGAAGGCTTTCTTT. This translates into CASSRGGKAFF.